Detailed here is one T cell receptor beta chain. Antigen specificity is unknown. The CDR3 contains 14 residues. The V gene's germline CDR1 is DFQATT and CDR2 SNEGSKA (reference sequence). Trimming pared 3 bases from V and 5 bases from J, leaving 16 bases between. TCRdb redid the calling of the 5' RACE reads with MiXCR, one entry per CDR3 protein. The sample lists more than 650,000 distinct CDR3 sequences, about 12% occurring once. The data were taken from a study of CD8 T cells in ankylosing spondylitis. Findings and limits, study-wide: Within matched ankylosing spondylitis synovial fluid, disease-linked clones were reportedly significantly enriched. Seemingly characteristic of ankylosing spondylitis blood was a TCR beta motif consisting of under 10 highly homologous variants.

The sequenced material came from blood, either unsorted or a sorted T cell fraction (not recorded which). The chain uses TRBV20-1 and TRBJ1-1, with a weak D call TRBD1 (6 bases). This sequence was found in a male donor with ankylosing spondylitis. CDR3: CSASQGLGRTEAFF. CDR3 nucleotides: TGCAGTGCTAGCCAGGGGCTCGGTCGGACTGAAGCTTTCTTT.